Detailed here is one T cell receptor (beta chain). The target antigen is unknown. The germline gives CDR1 DFQATT, CDR2 SNEGSKA (reference sequence). The CDR3 runs 16 residues. V shed 0 bases, J shed 5 bases, and the junction held 12 bases outside the gene matches. This entry comes from a study of blood T cells in healthy people across ages. The second PCR ran about 6 to 12 cycles with a sample-barcoded 5' primer and J-beta primers. TCRdb reprocessed the 5' RACE reads with MiXCR, giving one entry per CDR3 protein. The data show about 900,000 distinct CDR3 sequences, less than 80% seen once. Study-level points and caveats: Getting older went along with TCR beta diversity per million T cells dropping roughly linearly. It was held that diversity estimates obtained from one million T cells represented underestimates.

The specimen sequenced was blood. This TCR was recovered from a man younger than 45 in good health. The chain uses TRBV20-1 and TRBJ2-7, with TRBD2 matching 8 bases. In DNA form, the CDR3 reads TGCAGTGCTAGAGATTACGGGGGGGCTAGGTCTAACGAGCAGTACTTC. This codes for CSARDYGGARSNEQYF.